What follows describes a single T cell receptor beta chain. Its antigen is unknown. The sample originates from a study of glioma-infiltrating T cells. Findings of the study overall: Tissue-blood divergence was below expectation in non-neoplastic patients, above in gliomas. Tissue and blood shared very few CDR3 sequences.

TCR alpha and beta CDR3 regions were amplified from RNA using iRepertoire nested multiplex PCR. For one-step reverse transcription and amplification, about 85-400 ng of tissue mRNA or PBMC total RNA was used. TCRdb processed the multiplex PCR reads anew with MiXCR; each CDR3 protein has one entry. The table has about 130,000 distinct CDR3 sequences, around 23% seen once. Germline V gene lookup returns CDR1 LGHDT and CDR2 YNNKEL (reference sequence). This CDR3 spans 17 amino acids. Trimming took 5 bases from V and 7 from J; bases not matched to a gene: 14. The V gene is TRBV3-1, the J gene TRBJ2-1; 10 nucleotides agree with TRBD1. Specimen: glioma tissue, nonneoplastic brain tissue, or PBMCs (not recorded which). The TCR originated in a human donor with low-grade glioma or glioblastoma, undergoing nonglioma brain surgery, or in good health (not recorded which). CDR3 in amino acids: CASSGTAGTGALNEQFF. The CDR3 DNA reads as TGTGCCAGCAGCGGAACCGCGGGGACAGGGGCCCTTAATGAGCAGTTCTTC.